Each of the 13 T cell receptor beta chains below was sequenced from the same sample in a study of T cell responses to AZD1222 COVID-19 vaccine. This table comes from immunoSEQ multiplex PCR, and its TCRdb copy is limited to in-frame clones, with some not included. The sample includes around 79,000 clones, about 91% seen only once; the top ten take around 20%. The specimen comprised peripheral blood, sampled on day 0 of AZD1222 vaccination. The receptors originated from an adult in good health.

The rearrangement links TRBV25-1 to TRBJ2-7; TRBD2 aligns across 9 bases. Germline CDR1 reads MGHDK; CDR2 reads SYGVNS. Germline trimming cut 8 bases from V and 4 bases from J; bases unmatched to any gene: 9. This CDR3 is built from 14 residues. CDR3 nucleotide sequence: TGTGCCAGCTCGAGGGGAGCGGGGGGTTACGAGCAGTACTTC. It specifies CASSRGAGGYEQYF.

This chain joins TRBV6-5 and TRBJ1-6; 9 nucleotides line up with TRBD1. The CDR3 is 13 residues long. V shed 7 bases, J shed 6 bases, and the junction held 1 base outside the gene matches. Germline CDR1 MNHEY, CDR2 SVGAGI. This CDR3 reads CASTGQGNSPLHF. CDR3 nucleotide sequence: TGTGCCAGCACGGGACAGGGTAATTCACCCCTCCACTTT.

The CDR3 region has the DNA TGTGCCAGTAGTGTGACTAGCGGGGGGAGCACCGGGGAGCTGTTTTTT. It yields the protein CASSVTSGGSTGELFF. The chain carries TRBV19 and TRBJ2-2; 13 nucleotides align to TRBD2. In germline, CDR1 is LNHDA, CDR2 SQIVND (reference sequence). Germline trimming cut 5 bases from V and 4 bases from J; bases unmatched to any gene: 4. This CDR3 spans 16 amino acids.

CDR3 bases: TGTGCCTGGAGCCCGGCCCCGGAAGCTTTCTTT. As protein: CAWSPAPEAFF. This chain uses TRBV30 with TRBJ1-1, with D uncertain. Germline CDR1 and CDR2: GTSNPN and SVGIG (reference sequence). The CDR3 extends over 11 amino acids. V shed 3 bases and J shed 8 bases, with 10 bases lying between them.

The chain carries TRBV9 and TRBJ1-3; 7 nucleotides line up with TRBD1. Germline assignment: CDR1 SGDLS and CDR2 YYNGEE. The trim removed 2 bases at V and 4 bases at J, leaving 9 bases unmatched. The CDR3 loop spans 16 amino acids. The CDR3 DNA sequence: TGTGCCAGCAGCGTCACCGGGACAGTTGTCGGAAACACCATATATTTT. It specifies CASSVTGTVVGNTIYF.

The gene calls are TRBV27 and TRBJ1-4; TRBD1 agrees at 9 bases. V lost 3 bases, J lost 4 bases, and 6 bases stayed unmatched. The CDR3 totals 16 residues. Germline V lookup: CDR1 MNHEY, CDR2 SMNVEV (reference sequence). The CDR3 loop reads CASSLDGTGYNEKLFF. The CDR3 nucleotides are TGTGCCAGCAGTTTGGACGGGACAGGGTATAATGAAAAACTGTTTTTT.

The V call is TRBV6-5, the J call TRBJ1-2, with D possibly matching TRBD1 (5 bases). The germline CDR1 and CDR2 sequences are MNHEY and SVGAGI. The CDR3 spans 15 residues. V lost 4 bases, J lost 4 bases, and 16 bases lay in between. The CDR3 DNA follows: TGTGCCAGCAGTTCTGACAGCCCCTGGAGCTATGGCTACACCTTC. Translated: CASSSDSPWSYGYTF.

The chain combines TRBV25-1 with TRBJ2-7; D may be TRBD1 (6 bases). V was cut by 1 base and J by 5 bases, with 15 bases left in between. This CDR3 is 15 amino acids long. Germline V CDR1 and CDR2: MGHDK, SYGVNS. The CDR3 loop reads CASSESTGRVDEQYF. As DNA, the CDR3 is TGTGCCAGCAGTGAATCCACAGGGCGGGTGGACGAGCAGTACTTC.

The chain combines TRBV6-2 or TRBV6-3 with TRBJ2-1, with 10 bases aligning to TRBD2. Germline-derived CDR1 and CDR2 are MNHEY and SVGEGT. The CDR3 loop spans 19 amino acids. V trimming: 2 bases; J trimming: 0 bases; junction bases outside the gene matches: 10. The CDR3 coding sequence is TGTGCCAGCAGTTACGTGGCTAGCGGGGGACTGCTCTCCTACAATGAGCAGTTCTTC. It codes for CASSYVASGGLLSYNEQFF.

The CDR3 sequence: CSVEGPAGGRQETQYF. CDR3 sequence (DNA): TGCAGCGTTGAAGGTCCGGCAGGAGGGCGGCAAGAGACCCAGTACTTC. The chain employs TRBV29-1 and TRBJ2-5; D perhaps matches TRBD2 (6 bases). Trimming shortened V by 1 base and J by 2 bases, and 17 bases separated the two germline ends. Germline V lookup: CDR1 SQVTM, CDR2 ANQGSEA. The CDR3 length is 16 residues.

The chain recombines TRBV7-9 with TRBJ1-1, with a weak D call TRBD1 (6 bases). This CDR3 has 13 residues. Germline V gene data show CDR1 as SEHNR and CDR2 as FQNEAQ (reference sequence). V was clipped by 1 base and J by 6 bases, with 9 bases between them. The CDR3 protein is CASSLGTVPEAFF. The DNA for the CDR3 is TGTGCCAGCAGCTTAGGGACAGTCCCTGAAGCTTTCTTT.

J is TRBJ1-6 and V is TRBV14; D is undetermined. The CDR3 totals 14 residues. Per germline, CDR1 SGHDN and CDR2 FVKESK. V shed 0 bases and J shed 10 bases, with 10 bases lying between them. The CDR3 is CASSQDSGYSPLHF. CDR3 bases: TGTGCCAGCAGCCAAGATTCCGGGTACTCACCCCTCCACTTT.

The V gene is TRBV19, the J gene TRBJ2-7; D possibly corresponds to TRBD2 (6 bases). The CDR3 has 16 residues. Deletions cut 4 bases from V and 2 bases from J, with 18 bases between. Germline assignment: CDR1 LNHDA and CDR2 SQIVND (reference sequence). The CDR3 spells CASSKGPGEGAYEQYF. The CDR3 DNA is TGTGCCAGTAGTAAGGGACCGGGGGAAGGGGCCTACGAGCAGTACTTC.